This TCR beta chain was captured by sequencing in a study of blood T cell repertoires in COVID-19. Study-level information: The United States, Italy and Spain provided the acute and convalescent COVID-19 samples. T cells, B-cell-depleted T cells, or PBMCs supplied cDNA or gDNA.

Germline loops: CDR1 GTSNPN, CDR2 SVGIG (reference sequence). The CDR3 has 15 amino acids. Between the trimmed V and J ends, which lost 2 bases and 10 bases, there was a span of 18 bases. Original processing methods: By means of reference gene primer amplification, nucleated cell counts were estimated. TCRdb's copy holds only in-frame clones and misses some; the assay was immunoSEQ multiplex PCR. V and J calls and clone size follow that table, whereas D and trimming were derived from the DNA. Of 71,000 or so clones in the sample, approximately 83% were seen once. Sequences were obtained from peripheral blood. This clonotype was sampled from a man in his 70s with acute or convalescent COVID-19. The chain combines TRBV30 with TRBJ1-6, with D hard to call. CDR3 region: CAWSSGSPGRSPLHF. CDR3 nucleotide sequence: TGTGCCTGGAGTTCAGGATCTCCCGGCAGATCACCCCTCCACTTT.